A selection of T cell receptor beta chains follows, all from one sample in a study of cytomegalovirus exposure and HLA in healthy donors. Data came from immunoSEQ multiplex PCR; TCRdb stores just in-frame clones and leaves some out. The sample yields tens of thousands of clones, 73% seen once. Sequencing was done on a sample of PBMCs. The origin of the receptors is a woman aged 40 to 49 in good health and CMV-seropositive. Both conserved end residues are part of each CDR3.

cdr3_length j_call v_call cdr3_aa
15 TRBJ2-2 TRBV5-4 CASSSPRGNTGELFF
14 TRBJ1-1 TRBV11-2 CASRYRDRSTEAFF
16 TRBJ1-5 TRBV5-5 CASSLVGTGQGQPQHF
13 TRBJ1-5 TRBV5-1 CASSLGANQPQHF
15 TRBJ1-2 TRBV30 CAWSVGQAASYGYTF
13 TRBJ2-5 TRBV25-1 CASSHRGRETQYF
13 TRBJ2-2 TRBV2 CASRPGGTGELFF
14 TRBJ1-1 TRBV19 CASSMREMSAEAFF
15 TRBJ2-3 TRBV6-1 CASSAWTSNPDTQYF
12 TRBJ2-3 TRBV5-4 CASSSNTDTQYF
16 TRBJ1-2 TRBV5-6 CASIETGQGDYYGYTF
15 TRBJ1-1 TRBV4-1 CASSQEEGLNTEAFF
15 TRBJ1-5 TRBV2 CASSAQGVSNQPQHF
13 TRBJ1-1 TRBV6-4 CASSDVGGTEAFF
16 TRBJ1-6 TRBV7-9 CASSSPDGGNNSPLHF
15 TRBJ2-3 TRBV11-2 CASSRTSAGTDTQYF
14 TRBJ1-4 TRBV28 CASSTPLLNEKLFF